This T cell receptor beta chain emerged from a study of identical twins. With template switching, a universal primer site was added, and the cDNA carried unique molecular identifiers. TCRdb ran MiXCR on the 5' RACE reads and lists one entry per CDR3 protein. The data show approximately 260,000 distinct CDR3 sequences, about 8% seen once. V was clipped by 2 bases and J by 5 bases, with 15 bases between them. The CDR3 is made up of 15 amino acids. In germline, CDR1 is MNHNS, CDR2 SASEGT. A few counts support this clonotype. The sample was also reused in another study, on yellow fever vaccine responses in identical twins. This second study says: Reportedly, twins showed a vaccine T cell response that looked partly convergent and partly personalized.

The material sequenced was CD8+ T cells sorted from blood. The origin of this receptor is a woman aged 18-29 years in good health. The chain uses TRBV6-1 and TRBJ2-5, with D perhaps TRBD1 (5 bases). CDR3 protein: CASSESIGRVETQYF. The CDR3 DNA follows: TGTGCCAGCAGTGAATCCATCGGCAGGGTGGAGACCCAGTACTTC.